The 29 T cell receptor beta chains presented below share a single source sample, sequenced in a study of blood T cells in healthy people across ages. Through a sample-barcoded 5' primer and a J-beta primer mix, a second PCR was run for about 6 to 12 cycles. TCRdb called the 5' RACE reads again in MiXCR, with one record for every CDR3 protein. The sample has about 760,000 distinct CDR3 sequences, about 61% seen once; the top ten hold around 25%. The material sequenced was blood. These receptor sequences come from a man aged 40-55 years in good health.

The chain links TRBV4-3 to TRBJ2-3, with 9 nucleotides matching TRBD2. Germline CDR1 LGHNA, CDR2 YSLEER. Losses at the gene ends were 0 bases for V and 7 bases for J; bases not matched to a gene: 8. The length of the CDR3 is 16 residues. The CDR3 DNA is TGCGCCAGCAGCCAAGATTTAGCGGGAGATGAGAATACGCAGTATTTT. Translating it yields CASSQDLAGDENTQYF.

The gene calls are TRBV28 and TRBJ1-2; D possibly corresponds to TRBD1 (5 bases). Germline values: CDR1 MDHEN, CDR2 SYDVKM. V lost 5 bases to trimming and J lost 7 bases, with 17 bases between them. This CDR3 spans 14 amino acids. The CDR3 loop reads CASSLGEGKSGYTF. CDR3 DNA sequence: TGTGCCAGCAGTCTTGGGGAGGGGAAAAGTGGCTACACCTTC.

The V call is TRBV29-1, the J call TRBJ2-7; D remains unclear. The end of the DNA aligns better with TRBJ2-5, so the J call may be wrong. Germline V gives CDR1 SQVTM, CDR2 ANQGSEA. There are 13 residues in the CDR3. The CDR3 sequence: CSVLWVAGETQYF. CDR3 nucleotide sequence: TGCAGCGTCCTATGGGTGGCAGGAGAGACCCAGTACTTC.

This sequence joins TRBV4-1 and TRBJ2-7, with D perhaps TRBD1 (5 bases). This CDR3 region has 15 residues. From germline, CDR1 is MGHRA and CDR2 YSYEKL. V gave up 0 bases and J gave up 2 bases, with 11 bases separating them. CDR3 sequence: CASSQEAGPPYEQYF. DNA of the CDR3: TGCGCCAGCAGCCAAGAGGCAGGGCCTCCCTACGAGCAGTACTTC.

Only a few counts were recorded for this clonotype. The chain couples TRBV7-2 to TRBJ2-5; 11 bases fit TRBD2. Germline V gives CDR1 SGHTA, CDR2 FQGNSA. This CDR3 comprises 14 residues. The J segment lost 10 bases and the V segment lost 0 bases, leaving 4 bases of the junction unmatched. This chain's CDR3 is CASSLAGTSGSQYF. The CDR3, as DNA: TGTGCCAGCAGCTTAGCGGGGACTAGCGGTAGCCAGTACTTC.

CDR3 in amino acids: CASTSGDKFFVGAVDNEQFF. The CDR3 DNA reads TGTGCCAGCACCTCGGGAGACAAGTTCTTTGTTGGGGCTGTCGACAATGAGCAGTTCTTC. This chain uses TRBV28 with TRBJ2-1, with D perhaps TRBD2 (6 bases). Germline CDR1 reads MDHEN; CDR2 reads SYDVKM. The ends were cut back, 7 bases at V and 5 bases at J, with 33 bases in the middle. This CDR3 is built from 20 residues.

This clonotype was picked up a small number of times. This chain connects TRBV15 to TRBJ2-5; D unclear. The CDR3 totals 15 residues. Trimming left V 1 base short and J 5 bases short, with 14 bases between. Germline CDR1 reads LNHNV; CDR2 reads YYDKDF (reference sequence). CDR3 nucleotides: TGTGCCACCAGCAGAGTGGGCAACAGCAGGGAGACCCAGTACTTC. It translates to CATSRVGNSRETQYF.

The chain's CDR3 is CSVLLAGSSYEQYF. The DNA of the CDR3 is TGCAGCGTTCTACTAGCGGGATCCTCTTACGAGCAGTACTTC. The chain employs TRBV29-1 and TRBJ2-7, with 10 bases fitting TRBD2. Germline V gene data show CDR1 as SQVTM and CDR2 as ANQGSEA. CDR3 length: 14 residues. J lost 4 bases, V lost 5 bases, and 8 bases had no gene match.

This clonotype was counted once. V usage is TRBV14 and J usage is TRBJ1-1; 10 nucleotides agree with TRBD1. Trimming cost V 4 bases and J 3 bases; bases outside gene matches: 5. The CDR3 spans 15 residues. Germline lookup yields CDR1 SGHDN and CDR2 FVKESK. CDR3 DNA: TGTGCCAGCAGCCGGGACAGGGGCATGCACACTGAAGCTTTCTTT. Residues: CASSRDRGMHTEAFF.

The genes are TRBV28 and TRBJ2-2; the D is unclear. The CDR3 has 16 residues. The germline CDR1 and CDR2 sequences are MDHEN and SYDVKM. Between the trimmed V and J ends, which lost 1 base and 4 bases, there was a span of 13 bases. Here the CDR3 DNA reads TGTGCCAGCAGTTTATTGAAAGGGTTTACCACCGGGGAGCTGTTTTTT. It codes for CASSLLKGFTTGELFF.

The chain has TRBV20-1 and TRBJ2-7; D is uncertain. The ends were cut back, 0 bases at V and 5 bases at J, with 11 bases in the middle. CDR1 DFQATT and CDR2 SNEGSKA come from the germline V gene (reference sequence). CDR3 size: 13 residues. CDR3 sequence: CSARDPQAHEQYF. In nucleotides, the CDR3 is TGCAGTGCTAGAGATCCCCAGGCCCACGAGCAGTACTTC.

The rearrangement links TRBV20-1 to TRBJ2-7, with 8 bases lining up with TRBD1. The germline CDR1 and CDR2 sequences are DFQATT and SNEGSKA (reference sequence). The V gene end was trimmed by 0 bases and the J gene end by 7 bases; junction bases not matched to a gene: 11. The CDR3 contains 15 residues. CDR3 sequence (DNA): TGCAGTGCTAGAGAGGGTAGACAGGGGATAGGAGAGCAGTACTTC. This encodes CSAREGRQGIGEQYF.

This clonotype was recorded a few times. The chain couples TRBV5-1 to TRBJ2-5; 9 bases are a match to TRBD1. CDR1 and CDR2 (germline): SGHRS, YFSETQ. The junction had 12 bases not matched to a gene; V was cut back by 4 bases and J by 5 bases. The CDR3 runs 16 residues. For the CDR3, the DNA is TGCGCCAGCAGCGGACAGGGGAAGGGATCGGGTGAGACCCAGTACTTC. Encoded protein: CASSGQGKGSGETQYF.

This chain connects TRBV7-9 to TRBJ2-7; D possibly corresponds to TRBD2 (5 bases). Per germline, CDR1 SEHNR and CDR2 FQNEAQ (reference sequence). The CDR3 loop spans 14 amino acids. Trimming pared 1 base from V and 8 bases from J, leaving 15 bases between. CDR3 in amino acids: CASSLGLAPTKQYF. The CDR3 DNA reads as TGTGCCAGCAGCTTAGGTTTAGCGCCTACGAAGCAGTACTTC.

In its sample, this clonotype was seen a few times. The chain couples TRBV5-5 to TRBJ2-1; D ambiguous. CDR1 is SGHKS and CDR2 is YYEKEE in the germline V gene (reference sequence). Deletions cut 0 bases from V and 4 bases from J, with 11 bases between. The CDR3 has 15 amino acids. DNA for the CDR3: TGTGCCAGCAGCTTGGAAGGGCCGGGTTACAATGAGCAGTTCTTC. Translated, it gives CASSLEGPGYNEQFF.

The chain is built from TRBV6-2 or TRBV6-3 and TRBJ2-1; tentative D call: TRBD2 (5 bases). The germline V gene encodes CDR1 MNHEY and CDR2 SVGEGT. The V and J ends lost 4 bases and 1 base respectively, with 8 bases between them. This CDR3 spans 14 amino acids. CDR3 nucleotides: TGTGCCAGCAGTTGGAGCGGTTCCTACAATGAGCAGTTCTTC. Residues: CASSWSGSYNEQFF.

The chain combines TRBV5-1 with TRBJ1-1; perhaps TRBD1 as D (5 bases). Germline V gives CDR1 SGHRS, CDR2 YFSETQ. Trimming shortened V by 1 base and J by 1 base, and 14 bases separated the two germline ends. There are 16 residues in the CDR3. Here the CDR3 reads CASSLIIGARNTEAFF. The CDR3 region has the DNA TGCGCCAGCAGCTTGATTATAGGGGCGAGGAACACTGAAGCTTTCTTT.

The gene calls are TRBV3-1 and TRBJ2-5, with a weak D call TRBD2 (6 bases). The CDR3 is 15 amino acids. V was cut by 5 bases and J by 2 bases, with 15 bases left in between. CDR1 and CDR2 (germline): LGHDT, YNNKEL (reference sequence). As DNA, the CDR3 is TGTGCCAGCAGCGGTGAGACTAGGGGACAAGAGACCCAGTACTTC. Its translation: CASSGETRGQETQYF.

CDR3 DNA: TGTGCCAGCAGCTTAGTCGTGCGGGGGCTAACCACAGATACGCAGTATTTT. Its protein product is CASSLVVRGLTTDTQYF. The chain carries TRBV7-6 and TRBJ2-3; a weak D match, TRBD2 (7 bases). Germline CDR1 reads SGHVS; CDR2 reads FNYEAQ. V dropped 1 base and J dropped 2 bases, with 16 bases sitting between them. CDR3 size: 17 residues.

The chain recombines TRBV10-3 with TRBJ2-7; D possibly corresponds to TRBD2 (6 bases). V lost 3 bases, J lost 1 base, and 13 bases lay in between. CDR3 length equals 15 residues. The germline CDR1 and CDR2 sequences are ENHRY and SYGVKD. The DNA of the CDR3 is TGTGCCATCAGTGAATATGCGGGGCGATCCTACGAGCAGTACTTC. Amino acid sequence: CAISEYAGRSYEQYF.

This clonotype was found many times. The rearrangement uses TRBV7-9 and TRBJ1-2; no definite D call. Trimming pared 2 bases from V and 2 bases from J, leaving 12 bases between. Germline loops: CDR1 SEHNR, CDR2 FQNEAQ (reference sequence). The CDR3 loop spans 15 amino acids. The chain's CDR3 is CASSLSGVENYGYTF. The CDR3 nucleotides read TGTGCCAGCAGCTTATCCGGGGTAGAAAACTATGGCTACACCTTC.

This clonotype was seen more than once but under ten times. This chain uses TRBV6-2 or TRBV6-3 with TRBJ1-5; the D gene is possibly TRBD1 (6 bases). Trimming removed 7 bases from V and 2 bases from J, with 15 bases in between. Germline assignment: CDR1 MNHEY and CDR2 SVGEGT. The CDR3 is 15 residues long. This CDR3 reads CASNQQGSGNQPQHF. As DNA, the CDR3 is TGTGCCAGCAATCAGCAGGGGTCGGGCAATCAGCCCCAGCATTTT.

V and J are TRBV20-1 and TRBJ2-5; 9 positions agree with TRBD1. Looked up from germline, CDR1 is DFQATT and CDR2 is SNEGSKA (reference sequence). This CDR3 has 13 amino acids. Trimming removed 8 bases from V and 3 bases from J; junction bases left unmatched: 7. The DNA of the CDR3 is TGCAGTACCCAGGGACAGGGTAAAGAGACCCAGTACTTC. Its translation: CSTQGQGKETQYF.

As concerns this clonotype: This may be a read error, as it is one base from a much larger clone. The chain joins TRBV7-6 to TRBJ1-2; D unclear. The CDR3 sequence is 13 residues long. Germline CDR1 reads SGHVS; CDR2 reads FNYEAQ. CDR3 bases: TGTGTCAGCAGCTTTTCCGGGGAATCGGGCTACACCTTC. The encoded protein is CVSSFSGESGYTF.

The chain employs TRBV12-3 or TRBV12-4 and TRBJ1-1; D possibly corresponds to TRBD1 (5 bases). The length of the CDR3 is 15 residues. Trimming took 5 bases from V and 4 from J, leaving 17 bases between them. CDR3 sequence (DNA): TGTGCCAGCAGTCGACCGGGACTAAAGGCCACTGAAGCTTTCTTT. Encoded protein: CASSRPGLKATEAFF.

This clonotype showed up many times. CDR3 amino acids: CASSLRAGGYNEQFF. CDR3 sequence (DNA): TGTGCCAGCAGCTTGCGCGCGGGAGGTTACAATGAGCAGTTCTTC. The chain couples TRBV5-5 to TRBJ2-1; 8 nucleotides agree with TRBD2. CDR3 size: 15 residues. Germline CDR1 and CDR2: SGHKS and YYEKEE (reference sequence). The junction had 4 bases not matched to a gene; V was cut back by 1 base and J by 4 bases. Looking up the rest from reference TRBV5-5 and TRBJ2-1 gives the full variable domain: DAGVTQSPTHLIKTRGQQVTLRCSPISGHKSVSWYQQVLGQGPQFIFQYYEKEERGRGNFPDRFSARQFPNYSSELNVNALLLGDSALYLCASSLRAGGYNEQFFGPGTRLTVL.

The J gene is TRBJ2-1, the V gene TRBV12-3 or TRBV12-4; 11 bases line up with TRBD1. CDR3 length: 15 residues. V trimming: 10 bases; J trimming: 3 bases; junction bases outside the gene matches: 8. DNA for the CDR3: TGTGCCAACAGACGAGGGACAGGGGGCTACAATGAGCAGTTCTTC. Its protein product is CANRRGTGGYNEQFF.

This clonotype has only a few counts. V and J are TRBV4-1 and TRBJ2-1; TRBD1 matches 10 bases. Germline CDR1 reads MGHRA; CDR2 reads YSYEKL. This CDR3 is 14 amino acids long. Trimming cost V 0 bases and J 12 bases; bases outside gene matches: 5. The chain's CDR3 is CASSQDGTGDGQFF. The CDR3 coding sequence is TGCGCCAGCAGCCAAGACGGGACAGGGGATGGGCAGTTCTTC.

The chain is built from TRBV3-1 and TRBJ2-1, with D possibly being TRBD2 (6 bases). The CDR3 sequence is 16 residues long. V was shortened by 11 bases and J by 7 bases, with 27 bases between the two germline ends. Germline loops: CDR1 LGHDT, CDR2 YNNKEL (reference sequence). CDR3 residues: CAPDLMGSGRLNEQFF. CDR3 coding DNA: TGTGCCCCAGACCTAATGGGTAGCGGCCGGCTAAATGAGCAGTTCTTC.